This T cell receptor beta chain was recovered during a study of cytomegalovirus exposure and HLA in healthy donors. On the study more broadly: Just over 80% of 350 to 400 genotyped donors fell in the Caucasian-associated ancestry cluster. Study-wide results and limits: TCR beta V- and J-gene trimming was later associated with a missense DCLRE1C variant.

Vbeta (60) and Jbeta (13) primers were used in the PCR. The data were produced by immunoSEQ multiplex PCR, yet TCRdb's version contains in-frame clones alone and is incomplete. The sample holds fewer than 150,000 clones, around 81% seen once. This clone has more than one count but fewer than ten. The antigen remains unidentified. CDR3 length equals 15 residues. Deletions cut 2 bases from V and 3 bases from J, with 12 bases between. Germline V gene data show CDR1 as MNHEY and CDR2 as SVGAGI. The sequence was collected from a male donor in good health and CMV-seronegative. The V call is TRBV6-5, the J call TRBJ2-3; maybe TRBD1 (6 bases). Material: PBMCs. The CDR3 protein is CASSYGRGGTDTQYF. The CDR3 region has the DNA TGTGCCAGCAGTTACGGCAGGGGTGGTACAGATACGCAGTATTTT.